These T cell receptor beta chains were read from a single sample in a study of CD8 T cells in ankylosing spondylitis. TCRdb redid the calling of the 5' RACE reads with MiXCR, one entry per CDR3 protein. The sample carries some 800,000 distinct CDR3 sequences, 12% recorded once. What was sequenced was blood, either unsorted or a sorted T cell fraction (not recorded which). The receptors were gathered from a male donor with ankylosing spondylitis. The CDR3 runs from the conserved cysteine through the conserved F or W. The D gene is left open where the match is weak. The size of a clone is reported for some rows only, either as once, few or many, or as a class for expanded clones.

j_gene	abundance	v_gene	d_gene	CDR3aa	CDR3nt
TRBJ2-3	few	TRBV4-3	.	CASSQDQNTQYF	TGCGCCAGCAGCCAAGATCAGAATACGCAGTATTTT
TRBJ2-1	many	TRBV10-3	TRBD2	CAISESASGNEQFF	TGTGCCATCAGTGAGTCCGCTAGCGGGAATGAGCAGTTCTTC
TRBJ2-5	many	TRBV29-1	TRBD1	CSVRGQTQETQYF	TGCAGCGTGAGGGGACAGACCCAAGAGACCCAGTACTTC
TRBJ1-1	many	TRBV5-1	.	CASSPGHLNTEAFF	TGCGCCAGCAGTCCGGGACACTTGAACACTGAAGCTTTCTTT
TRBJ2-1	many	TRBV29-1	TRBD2	CSVFPGRGAPFYNEQFF	TGCAGCGTCTTCCCAGGGCGGGGGGCGCCTTTCTACAATGAGCAGTTCTTC
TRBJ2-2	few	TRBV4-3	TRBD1	CASSTSTGGTGELFF	TGCGCCAGCAGCACCTCGACAGGGGGGACCGGGGAGCTGTTTTTT
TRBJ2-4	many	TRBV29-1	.	CSAWDQQIAKNIQYF	TGCAGCGCCTGGGACCAACAAATCGCCAAAAACATTCAGTACTTC
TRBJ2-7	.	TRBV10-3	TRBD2	CAISAPVAGDPYEQYF	TGTGCCATCAGTGCACCGGTAGCGGGAGATCCCTACGAGCAGTACTTC
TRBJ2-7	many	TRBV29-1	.	CSGQSSYEQYF	TGCAGCGGACAAAGCTCCTACGAGCAGTACTTC
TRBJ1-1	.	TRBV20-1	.	CSASFRGLTEAFF	TGCAGTGCTAGCTTTCGGGGCTTGACTGAAGCTTTCTTT
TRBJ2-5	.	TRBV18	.	CASSLHRDAETQYF	TGTGCCAGCTCACTACACAGGGACGCGGAGACCCAGTACTTC
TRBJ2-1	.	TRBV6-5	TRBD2	CASSSLAGGPSVEQFF	TGTGCCAGCAGTTCCTTAGCGGGAGGGCCAAGCGTTGAGCAGTTCTTC
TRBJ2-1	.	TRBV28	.	CASSSPAANSYNEQFF	TGTGCCAGCAGTTCACCAGCAGCTAACTCCTACAATGAGCAGTTCTTC
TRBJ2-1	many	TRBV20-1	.	CSARDKYGISREQFF	TGCAGTGCTAGAGATAAGTACGGGATCTCGCGTGAGCAGTTCTTC
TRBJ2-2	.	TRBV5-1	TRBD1	CASTLGTGAGELFF	TGCGCCAGCACCCTCGGGACAGGGGCCGGGGAGCTGTTTTTT
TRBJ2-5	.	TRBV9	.	CASSVATMGKTQYF	TGTGCCAGCAGCGTAGCTACGATGGGCAAGACCCAGTACTTC
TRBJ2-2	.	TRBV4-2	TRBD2	CASSRMTSGRANTGELFF	TGTGCCAGCAGCCGGATGACTAGCGGGAGGGCCAACACCGGGGAGCTGTTTTTT
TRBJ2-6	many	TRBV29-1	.	CSVEGGSGANVLTF	TGCAGCGTTGAGGGCGGCTCTGGGGCCAACGTCCTGACTTTC
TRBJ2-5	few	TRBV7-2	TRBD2	CASSLVSGGPRKAQYF	TGTGCCAGCAGCCTCGTCAGCGGGGGGCCCAGGAAGGCCCAGTACTTC
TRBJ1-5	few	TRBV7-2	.	CASSRWGDQPQHF	TGTGCCAGCAGCCGCTGGGGAGATCAGCCCCAGCATTTT
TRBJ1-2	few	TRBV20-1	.	CSALRGGYTF	TGCAGTGCCTTGAGAGGGGGCTACACCTTC
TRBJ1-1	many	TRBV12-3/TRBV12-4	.	CASSYLVRGGTEAFF	TGTGCCAGCAGTTACCTTGTGAGGGGGGGGACTGAAGCTTTCTTT
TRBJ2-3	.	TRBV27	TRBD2	CASSGAGGSTDTQYF	TGTGCCAGCTCCGGAGCGGGGGGAAGCACAGATACGCAGTATTTT
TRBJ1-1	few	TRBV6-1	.	CASRNGPLNTEAFF	TGTGCCAGCAGAAATGGACCGCTGAACACTGAAGCTTTCTTT
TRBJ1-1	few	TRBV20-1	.	CSARRAGLRGNTEAFF	TGCAGTGCTAGAAGGGCAGGGCTCCGGGGAAACACTGAAGCTTTCTTT
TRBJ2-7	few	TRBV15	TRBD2	CATSRDYLGLAAYEQYF	TGTGCCACCAGCAGAGATTATTTAGGACTAGCGGCCTACGAGCAGTACTTC
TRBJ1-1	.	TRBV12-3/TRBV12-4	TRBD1	CASSRNRGAFF	TGTGCCAGCAGCCGGAACAGGGGAGCTTTCTTT
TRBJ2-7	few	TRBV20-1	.	CSATIWGEQYF	TGCAGTGCTACCATTTGGGGCGAGCAGTACTTC
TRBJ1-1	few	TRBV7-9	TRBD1	CASSLRGTGDQDTEAFF	TGTGCCAGCAGCCTTCGTGGGACAGGGGATCAAGACACTGAAGCTTTCTTT
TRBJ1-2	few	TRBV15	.	CATSTGGAPGYGYTF	TGTGCCACCAGCACCGGCGGGGCCCCTGGGTATGGCTACACCTTC
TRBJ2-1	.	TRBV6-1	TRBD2	CASRRGLDNEQFF	TGTGCCAGCAGGCGGGGGTTAGACAATGAGCAGTTCTTC
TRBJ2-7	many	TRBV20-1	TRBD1	CSAGGTGDEQYF	TGCAGTGCCGGAGGGACAGGGGACGAGCAGTACTTC
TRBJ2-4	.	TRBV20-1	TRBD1	CSANRGTAKNIQYF	TGCAGTGCGAACAGGGGGACGGCCAAAAACATTCAGTACTTC
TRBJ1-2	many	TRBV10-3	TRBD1	CALGTGERYGYTF	TGTGCCCTCGGGACAGGGGAGAGGTATGGCTACACCTTC
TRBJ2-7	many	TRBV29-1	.	CSVVENYEQYF	TGCAGCGTTGTAGAGAACTACGAGCAGTACTTC
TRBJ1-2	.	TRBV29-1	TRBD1	CSVRDRGLYGYTF	TGCAGCGTGAGGGACAGGGGACTCTATGGCTACACCTTC
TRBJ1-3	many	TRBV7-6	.	CASSSRGGNTIYF	TGTGCCAGCAGCAGCCGGGGTGGAAACACCATATATTTT
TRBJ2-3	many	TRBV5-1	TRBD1	CASGQGAIGTDTQYF	TGCGCCAGCGGACAGGGGGCGATTGGCACAGATACGCAGTATTTT
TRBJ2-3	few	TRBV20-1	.	CSAFDRLTDTQYF	TGCAGTGCTTTTGACCGGCTCACAGATACGCAGTATTTT
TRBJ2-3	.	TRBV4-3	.	CASNPTFGTSWADTQYF	TGCGCCAGCAACCCGACCTTCGGGACTTCATGGGCAGATACGCAGTATTTT
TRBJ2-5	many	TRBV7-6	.	CASSYTGHRWETQYF	TGTGCCAGCAGCTATACAGGGCACCGGTGGGAGACCCAGTACTTC
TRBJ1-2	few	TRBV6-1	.	CASSPNLVRFYGYTF	TGTGCCAGCAGTCCCAACCTCGTGCGGTTCTATGGCTACACCTTC
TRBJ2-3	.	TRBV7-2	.	CASSYTGRVGTDTQYF	TGTGCCAGCAGCTATACAGGGAGAGTAGGGACAGATACGCAGTATTTT
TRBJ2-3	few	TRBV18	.	CASSPPERVSTDTQYF	TGTGCCAGCTCACCACCGGAAAGGGTGAGCACAGATACGCAGTATTTT
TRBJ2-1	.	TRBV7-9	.	CASSPNLDGKQFF	TGTGCCAGCAGCCCAAATCTAGACGGGAAGCAGTTCTTC
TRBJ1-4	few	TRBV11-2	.	CASSRSPGSNEKLFF	TGTGCCAGCAGCCGATCCCCGGGAAGTAATGAAAAACTGTTTTTT
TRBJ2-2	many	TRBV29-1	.	CSAHKRTTGELFF	TGCAGCGCCCACAAACGGACCACCGGGGAGCTGTTTTTT
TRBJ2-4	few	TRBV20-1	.	CSAEGNSGNIQYF	TGCAGTGCTGAAGGGAACAGTGGAAACATTCAGTACTTC
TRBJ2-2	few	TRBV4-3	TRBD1	CASSPQGDTGELFF	TGCGCCAGCAGCCCACAGGGGGACACCGGGGAGCTGTTTTTT
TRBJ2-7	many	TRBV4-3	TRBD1	CASSLRTGWSYEQYF	TGCGCCAGCAGCCTTAGGACAGGGTGGTCCTACGAGCAGTACTTC
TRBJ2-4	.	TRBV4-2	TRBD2	CASSPRLAGAIQYF	TGTGCCAGCAGCCCGCGACTAGCGGGGGCAATTCAGTACTTC
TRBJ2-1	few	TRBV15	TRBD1	CATSRALDREANEQFF	TGTGCCACCAGCAGAGCCTTGGACAGGGAGGCGAATGAGCAGTTCTTC